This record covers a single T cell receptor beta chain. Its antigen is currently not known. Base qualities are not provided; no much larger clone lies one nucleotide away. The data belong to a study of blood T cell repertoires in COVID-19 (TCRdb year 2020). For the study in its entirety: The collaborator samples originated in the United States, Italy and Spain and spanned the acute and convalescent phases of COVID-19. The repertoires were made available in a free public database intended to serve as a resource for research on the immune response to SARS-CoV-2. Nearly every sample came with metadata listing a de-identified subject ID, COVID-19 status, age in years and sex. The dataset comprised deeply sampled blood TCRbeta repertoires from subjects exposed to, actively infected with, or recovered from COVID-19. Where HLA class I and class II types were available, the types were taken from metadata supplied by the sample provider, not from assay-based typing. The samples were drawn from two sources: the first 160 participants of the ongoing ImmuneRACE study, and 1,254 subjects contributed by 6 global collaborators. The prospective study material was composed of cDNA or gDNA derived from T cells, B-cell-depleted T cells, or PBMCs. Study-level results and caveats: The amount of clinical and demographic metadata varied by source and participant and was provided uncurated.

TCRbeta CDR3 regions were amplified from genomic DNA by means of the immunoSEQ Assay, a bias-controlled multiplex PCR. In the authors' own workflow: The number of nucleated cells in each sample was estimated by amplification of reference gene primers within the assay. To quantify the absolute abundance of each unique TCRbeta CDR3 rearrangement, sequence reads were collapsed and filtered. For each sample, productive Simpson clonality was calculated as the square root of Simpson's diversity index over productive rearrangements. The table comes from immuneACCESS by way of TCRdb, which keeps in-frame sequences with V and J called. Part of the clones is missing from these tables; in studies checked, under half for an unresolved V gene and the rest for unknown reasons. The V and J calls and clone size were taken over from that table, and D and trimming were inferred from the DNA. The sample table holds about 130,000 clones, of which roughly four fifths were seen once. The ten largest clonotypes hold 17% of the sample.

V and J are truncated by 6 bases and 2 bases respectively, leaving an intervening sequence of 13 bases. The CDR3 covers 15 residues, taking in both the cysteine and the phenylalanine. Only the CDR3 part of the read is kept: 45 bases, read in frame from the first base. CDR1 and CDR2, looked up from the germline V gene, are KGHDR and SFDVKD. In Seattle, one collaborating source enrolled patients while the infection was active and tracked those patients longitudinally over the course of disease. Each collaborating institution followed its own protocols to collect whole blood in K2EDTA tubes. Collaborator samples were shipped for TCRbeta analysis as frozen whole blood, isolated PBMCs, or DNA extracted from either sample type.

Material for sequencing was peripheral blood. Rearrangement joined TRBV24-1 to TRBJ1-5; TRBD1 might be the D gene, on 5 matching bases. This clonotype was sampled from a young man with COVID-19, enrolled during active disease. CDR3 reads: CATSPRGGGNQPQHF. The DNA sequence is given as TGTGCCACCAGTCCGCGGGGGGGAGGCAATCAGCCCCAGCATTTT.